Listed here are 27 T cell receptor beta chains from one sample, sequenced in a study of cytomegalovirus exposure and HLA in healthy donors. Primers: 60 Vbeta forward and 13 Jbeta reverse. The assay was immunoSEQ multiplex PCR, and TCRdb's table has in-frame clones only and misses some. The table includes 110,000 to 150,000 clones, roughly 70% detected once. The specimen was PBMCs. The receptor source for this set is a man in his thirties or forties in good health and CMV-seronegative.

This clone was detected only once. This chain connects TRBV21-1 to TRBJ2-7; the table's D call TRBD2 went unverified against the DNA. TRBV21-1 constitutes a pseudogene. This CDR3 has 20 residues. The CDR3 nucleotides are TGTGCCAGCAGCAGATGCCCCGGGGAGACAGTGGAGCGGGGTATCTACGAGCAGTACTTC. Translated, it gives CASSRCPGETVERGIYEQYF.

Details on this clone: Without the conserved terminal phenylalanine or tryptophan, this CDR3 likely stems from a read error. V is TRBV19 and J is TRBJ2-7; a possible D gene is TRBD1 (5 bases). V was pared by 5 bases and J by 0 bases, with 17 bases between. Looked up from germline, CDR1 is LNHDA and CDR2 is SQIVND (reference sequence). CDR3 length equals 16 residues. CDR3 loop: CASSLRGNGYSYEQYL. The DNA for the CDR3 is TGTGCCAGTAGTCTAAGGGGAAACGGGTACTCCTACGAGCAGTACCTC.

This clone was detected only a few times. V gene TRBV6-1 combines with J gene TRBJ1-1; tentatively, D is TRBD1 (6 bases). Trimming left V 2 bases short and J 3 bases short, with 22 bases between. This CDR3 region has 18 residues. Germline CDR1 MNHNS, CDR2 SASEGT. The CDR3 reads CASSEWGVFGRGYTEAFF. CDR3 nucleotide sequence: TGTGCCAGCAGTGAATGGGGAGTTTTTGGCAGGGGCTACACTGAAGCTTTCTTT.

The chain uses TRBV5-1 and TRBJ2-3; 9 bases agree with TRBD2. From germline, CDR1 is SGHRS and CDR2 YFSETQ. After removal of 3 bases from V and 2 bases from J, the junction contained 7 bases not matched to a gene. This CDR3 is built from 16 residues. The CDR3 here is CASSSTAGGNTDTQYF. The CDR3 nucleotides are TGCGCCAGCAGCTCCACAGCGGGGGGTAACACAGATACGCAGTATTTT.

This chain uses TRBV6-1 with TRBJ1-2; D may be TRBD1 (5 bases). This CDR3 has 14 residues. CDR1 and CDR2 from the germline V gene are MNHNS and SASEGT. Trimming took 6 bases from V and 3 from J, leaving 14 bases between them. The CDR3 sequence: CASSFGAGYYGYTF. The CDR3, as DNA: TGTGCCAGCAGCTTTGGGGCGGGGTACTATGGCTACACCTTC.

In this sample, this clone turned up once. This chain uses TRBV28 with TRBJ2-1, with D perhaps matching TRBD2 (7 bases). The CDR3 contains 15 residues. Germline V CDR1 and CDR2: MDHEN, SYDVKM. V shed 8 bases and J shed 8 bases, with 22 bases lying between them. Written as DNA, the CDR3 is TGTGCCAGCGGGGGGGGCCGGGACTATATCTATGAGCAGTTCTTC. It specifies CASGGGRDYIYEQFF. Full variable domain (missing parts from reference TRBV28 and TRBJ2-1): DVKVTQSSRYLVKRTGEKVFLECVQDMDHENMFWYRQDPGLGLRLIYFSYDVKMKEKGDIPEGYSVSREKKERFSLILESASTNQTSMYLCASGGGRDYIYEQFFGPGTRLTVL.

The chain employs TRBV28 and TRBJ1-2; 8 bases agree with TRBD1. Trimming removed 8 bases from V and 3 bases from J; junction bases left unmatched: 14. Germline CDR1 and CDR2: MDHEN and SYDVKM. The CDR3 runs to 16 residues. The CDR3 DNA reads TGTGCCAGCGATAGGGCTGTGGACAGGGACGACTATGGCTACACCTTC. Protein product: CASDRAVDRDDYGYTF.

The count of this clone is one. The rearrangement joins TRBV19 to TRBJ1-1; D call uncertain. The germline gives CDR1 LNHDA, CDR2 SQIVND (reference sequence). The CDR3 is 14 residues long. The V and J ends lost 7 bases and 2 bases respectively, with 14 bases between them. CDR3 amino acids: CASTVGRLNTEAFF. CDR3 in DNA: TGTGCCAGTACTGTCGGCAGACTTAACACTGAAGCTTTCTTT. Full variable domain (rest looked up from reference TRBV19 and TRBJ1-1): DGGITQSPKYLFRKEGQNVTLSCEQNLNHDAMYWYRQDPGQGLRLIYYSQIVNDFQKGDIAEGYSVSREKKESFPLTVTSAQKNPTAFYLCASTVGRLNTEAFFGQGTRLTVV.

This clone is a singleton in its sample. CDR3 protein: CASFLTGDRVDEQFF. In DNA, the CDR3 is TGTGCCAGCTTTTTAACGGGGGACAGGGTAGATGAGCAGTTCTTC. The rearrangement links TRBV6-1 to TRBJ2-1; 9 bases are shared with TRBD1. The CDR3 consists of 15 residues. V shed 8 bases and J 8 bases; nucleotides not matched to a gene: 13. From germline, CDR1 is MNHNS and CDR2 SASEGT.

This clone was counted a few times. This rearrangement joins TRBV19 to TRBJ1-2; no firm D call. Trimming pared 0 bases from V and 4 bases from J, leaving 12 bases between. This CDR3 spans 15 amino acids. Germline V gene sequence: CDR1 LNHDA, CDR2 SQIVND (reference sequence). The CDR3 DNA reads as TGTGCCAGTAGTATAGATCCAGCCTCGGGCTATGGCTACACCTTC. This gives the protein CASSIDPASGYGYTF.

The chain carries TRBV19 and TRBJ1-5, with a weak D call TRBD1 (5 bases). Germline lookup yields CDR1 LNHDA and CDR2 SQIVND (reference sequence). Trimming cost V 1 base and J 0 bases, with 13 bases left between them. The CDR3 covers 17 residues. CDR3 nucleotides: TGTGCCAGTAGTATAGGTCCAAACAGGTATAGCAATCAGCCCCAGCATTTT. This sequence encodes CASSIGPNRYSNQPQHF.

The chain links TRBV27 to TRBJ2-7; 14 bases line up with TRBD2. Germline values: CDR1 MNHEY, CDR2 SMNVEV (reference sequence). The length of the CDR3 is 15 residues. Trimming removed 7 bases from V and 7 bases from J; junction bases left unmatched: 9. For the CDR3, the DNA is TGTGCCAGCACGGGGGGGACTAGCGGGAGTATTGAGCAGTACTTC. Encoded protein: CASTGGTSGSIEQYF.

CDR3 DNA sequence: TGTGCCAGCAGCCCCCGTTCGCCCGCAGGCGTAAGGGAGGAAGCTTTCTTT. Translation gives CASSPRSPAGVREEAFF. The rearrangement joins TRBV11-2 to TRBJ1-1, with D unresolved. CDR1 SGHAT and CDR2 FQNNGV come from the germline V gene. The CDR3 is 17 amino acids. V gave up 5 bases and J gave up 8 bases, with 27 bases separating them.

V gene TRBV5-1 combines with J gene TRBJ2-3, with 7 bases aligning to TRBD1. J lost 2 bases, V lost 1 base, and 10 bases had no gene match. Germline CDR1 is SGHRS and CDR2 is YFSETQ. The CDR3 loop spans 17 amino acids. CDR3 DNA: TGCGCCAGCAGCTTGAACACAGGGGATACTTACACAGATACGCAGTATTTT. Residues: CASSLNTGDTYTDTQYF.

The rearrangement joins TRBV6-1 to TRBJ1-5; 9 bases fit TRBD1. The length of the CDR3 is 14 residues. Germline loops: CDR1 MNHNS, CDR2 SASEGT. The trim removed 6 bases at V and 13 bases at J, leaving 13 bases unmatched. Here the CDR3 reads CASRLTGGGVDQHF. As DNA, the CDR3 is TGTGCCAGCAGGTTAACAGGGGGCGGGGTGGATCAGCATTTT.

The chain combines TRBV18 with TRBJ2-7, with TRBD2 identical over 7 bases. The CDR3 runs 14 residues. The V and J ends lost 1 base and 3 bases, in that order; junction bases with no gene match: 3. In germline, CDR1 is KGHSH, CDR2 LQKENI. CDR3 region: CASSPQGGGYEQYF. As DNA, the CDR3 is TGTGCCAGCTCACCACAAGGCGGGGGCTACGAGCAGTACTTC.

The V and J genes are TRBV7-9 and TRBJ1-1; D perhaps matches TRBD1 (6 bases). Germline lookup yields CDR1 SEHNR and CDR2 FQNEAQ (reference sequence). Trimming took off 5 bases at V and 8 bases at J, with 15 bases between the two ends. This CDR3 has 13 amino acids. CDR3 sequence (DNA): TGTGCCAGCAGCCCCCCACGGGACAAGGAAGCTTTCTTT. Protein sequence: CASSPPRDKEAFF.

The CDR3 DNA reads as TGTGCCAGCAGAACACAGGAGAACACTGAAGCTTTCTTT. This sequence encodes CASRTQENTEAFF. This chain uses TRBV7-6 with TRBJ1-1; a weak D match, TRBD1 (5 bases). V was shortened by 6 bases and J by 1 base, with 9 bases between the two germline ends. CDR3 length equals 13 residues. CDR1 and CDR2 from the germline V gene are SGHVS and FNYEAQ.

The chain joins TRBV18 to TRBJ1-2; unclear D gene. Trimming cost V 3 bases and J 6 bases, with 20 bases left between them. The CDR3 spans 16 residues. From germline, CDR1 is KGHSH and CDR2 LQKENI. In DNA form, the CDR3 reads TGTGCCAGCTCACCCTCCCCCGCGGCTCCGAGGAATGGCTACACCTTC. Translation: CASSPSPAAPRNGYTF.

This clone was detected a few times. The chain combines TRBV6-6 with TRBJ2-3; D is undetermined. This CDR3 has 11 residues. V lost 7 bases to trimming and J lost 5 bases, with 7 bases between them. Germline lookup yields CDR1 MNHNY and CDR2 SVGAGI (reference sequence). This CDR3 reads CASKTGDTQYF. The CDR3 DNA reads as TGTGCCAGCAAAACCGGAGATACGCAGTATTTT.

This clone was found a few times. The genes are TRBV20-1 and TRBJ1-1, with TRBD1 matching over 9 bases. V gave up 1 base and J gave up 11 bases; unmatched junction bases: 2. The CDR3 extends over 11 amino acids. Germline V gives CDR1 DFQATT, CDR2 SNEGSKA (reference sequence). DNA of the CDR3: TGCAGTGCTAGAGGGGACAGGGTCGCTTTCTTT. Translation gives CSARGDRVAFF.

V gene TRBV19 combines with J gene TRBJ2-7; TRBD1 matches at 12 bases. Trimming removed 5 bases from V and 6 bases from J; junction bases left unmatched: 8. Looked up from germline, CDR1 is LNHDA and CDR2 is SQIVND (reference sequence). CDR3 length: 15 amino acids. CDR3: CASSPGTGGFSEQYF. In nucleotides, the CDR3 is TGTGCCAGTAGTCCTGGGACAGGGGGCTTTTCCGAGCAGTACTTC.

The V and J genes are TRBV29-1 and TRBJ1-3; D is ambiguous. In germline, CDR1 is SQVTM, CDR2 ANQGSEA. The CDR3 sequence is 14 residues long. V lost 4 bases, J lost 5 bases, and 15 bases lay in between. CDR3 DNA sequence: TGCAGCGTTGTGAGTCAGGCCGGGAGAAACACCATATATTTT. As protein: CSVVSQAGRNTIYF.

The DNA of the CDR3 is TGTGCCAGCAGGCGCCTCCCTTTAGTGAATCAGCCCCAGCATTTT. This encodes CASRRLPLVNQPQHF. The chain combines TRBV2 with TRBJ1-5, with D hard to call. The germline V gene encodes CDR1 SNHLY and CDR2 FYNNEI. The CDR3 extends over 15 amino acids. Trimming removed 6 bases at V and 4 bases at J, with 16 bases between.

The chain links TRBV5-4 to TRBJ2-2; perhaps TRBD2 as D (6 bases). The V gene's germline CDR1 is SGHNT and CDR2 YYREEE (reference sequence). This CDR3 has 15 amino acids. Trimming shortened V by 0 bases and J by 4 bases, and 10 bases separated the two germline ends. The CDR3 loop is CASSLGDWATGELFF. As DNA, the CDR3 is TGTGCCAGCAGCTTGGGGGACTGGGCCACCGGGGAGCTGTTTTTT.

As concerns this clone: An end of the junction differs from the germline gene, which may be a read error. CDR3 sequence (DNA): TGTGCCAGCAGCCAGGAGGCCTTAGACAGGAACTACGGCTACACCTTC. This translates into CASSQEALDRNYGYTF. The rearrangement uses TRBV4-2 and TRBJ1-2; tentative D call: TRBD1 (6 bases). The CDR3 contains 16 residues. The germline V gene has CDR1 LGHNA and CDR2 YNFKEQ.

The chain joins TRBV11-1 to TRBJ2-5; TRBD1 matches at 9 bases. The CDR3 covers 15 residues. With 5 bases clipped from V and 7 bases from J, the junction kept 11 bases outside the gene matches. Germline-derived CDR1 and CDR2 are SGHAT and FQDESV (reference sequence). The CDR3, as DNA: TGTGCCAGCAGCATCCGGGACAGGGCATTTGGGACCCAGTACTTC. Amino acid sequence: CASSIRDRAFGTQYF. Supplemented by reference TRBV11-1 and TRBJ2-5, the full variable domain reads EAEVAQSPRYKITEKSQAVAFWCDPISGHATLYWYRQILGQGPELLVQFQDESVVDDSQLPKDRFSAERLKGVDSTLKIQPAELGDSAMYLCASSIRDRAFGTQYFGPGTRLLVL.